Shown below are 6 T cell receptor beta chains from a single sample sequenced in a study of T cells in localized non-small cell lung cancer. Clones were sequenced by immunoSEQ multiplex PCR, and TCRdb holds only the in-frame ones, with some missing. The data contain around 67,000 clones, roughly 88% of them singletons. The sample in question was peripheral blood, obtained before any cancer treatment. The receptors derive from a woman aged 40-69 years with stage I lung adenocarcinoma.

The J gene is TRBJ2-7, the V gene TRBV5-1; 10 positions match TRBD1. V gave up 3 bases and J gave up 3 bases; unmatched junction bases: 9. CDR3 length equals 16 residues. From germline, CDR1 is SGHRS and CDR2 YFSETQ. Written as DNA, the CDR3 is TGCGCCAGCAGCTCCCCTAAGGGACAGGGGTTCTACGAGCAGTACTTC. Translation gives CASSSPKGQGFYEQYF.

The gene calls are TRBV2 and TRBJ2-7; 8 bases agree with TRBD1. Unmatched junction bases numbered 7, after V lost 4 bases and J lost 5 bases. The CDR3 extends over 14 amino acids. CDR1 SNHLY and CDR2 FYNNEI come from the germline V gene. In DNA form, the CDR3 reads TGTGCCAGCAGTGCGTGGGACAGGTTCGACGAGCAGTACTTC. Translating gives CASSAWDRFDEQYF.

The sample holds one count of this clone. The rearrangement joins TRBV6-5 to TRBJ1-5; possible D gene TRBD1, 5 bases. Between the trimmed V and J ends, which lost 6 bases and 7 bases, there was a span of 19 bases. The CDR3 consists of 15 residues. Germline V gives CDR1 MNHEY, CDR2 SVGAGI. CDR3 in DNA: TGTGCCAGCAGCCGGACTTCGGGGCTTGACCAGCCCCAGCATTTT. Protein: CASSRTSGLDQPQHF.

The chain has TRBV19 and TRBJ2-6, with D maybe TRBD2 (7 bases). This CDR3 has 18 residues. Trimming took off 2 bases at V and 4 bases at J, with 18 bases between the two ends. The germline gives CDR1 LNHDA, CDR2 SQIVND (reference sequence). CDR3 in DNA: TGTGCCAGTAGTATAAACCCCCGGGGGGCGGAAGGGGCCAACGTCCTGACTTTC. Protein product: CASSINPRGAEGANVLTF.

The rearrangement links TRBV2 to TRBJ1-1; D is perhaps TRBD1 (6 bases). CDR1 is SNHLY, CDR2 FYNNEI, per germline. The CDR3 extends over 14 amino acids. The germline V and J ends were trimmed by 1 base and 6 bases, with 12 bases remaining between them. CDR3 in amino acids: CASSEGQGTSEAFF. The CDR3 bases are TGTGCCAGCAGTGAAGGGCAGGGGACCTCTGAAGCTTTCTTT.

The CDR3 DNA is TGTGCCAGCAGCTTAGGCCGGGACACACTTCAGGGAAACACCATATATTTT. This translates into CASSLGRDTLQGNTIYF. The chain couples TRBV7-9 to TRBJ1-3; TRBD1 might be the D (6 bases). V shed 1 base and J shed 4 bases, with 17 bases lying between them. Germline-derived CDR1 and CDR2 are SEHNR and FQNEAQ (reference sequence). CDR3 length: 17 amino acids.